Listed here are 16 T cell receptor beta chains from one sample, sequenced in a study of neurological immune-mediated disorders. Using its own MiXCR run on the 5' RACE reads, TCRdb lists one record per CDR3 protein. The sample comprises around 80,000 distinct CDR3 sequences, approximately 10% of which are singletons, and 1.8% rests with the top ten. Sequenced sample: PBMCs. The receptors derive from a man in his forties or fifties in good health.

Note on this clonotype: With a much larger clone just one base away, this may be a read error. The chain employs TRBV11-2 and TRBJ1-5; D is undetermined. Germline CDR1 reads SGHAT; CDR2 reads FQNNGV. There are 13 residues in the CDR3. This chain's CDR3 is CASSLALDHPQHF. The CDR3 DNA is TGTGCCAGCAGCTTAGCCCTAGATCATCCCCAGCATTTT.

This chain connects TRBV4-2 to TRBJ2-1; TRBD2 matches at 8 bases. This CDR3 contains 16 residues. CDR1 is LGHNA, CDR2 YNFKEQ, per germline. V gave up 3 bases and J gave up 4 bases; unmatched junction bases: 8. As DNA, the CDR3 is TGTGCCAGCAGCCAGGTGCGGGAGGTACTATACAATGAGCAGTTCTTC. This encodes CASSQVREVLYNEQFF.

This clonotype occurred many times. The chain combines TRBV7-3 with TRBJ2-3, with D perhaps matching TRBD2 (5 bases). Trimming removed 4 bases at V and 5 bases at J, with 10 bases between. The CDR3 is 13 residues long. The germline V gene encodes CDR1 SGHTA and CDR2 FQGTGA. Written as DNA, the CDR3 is TGTGCCAGCAGCTATGGAGGAGGAGATACGCAGTATTTT. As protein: CASSYGGGDTQYF.

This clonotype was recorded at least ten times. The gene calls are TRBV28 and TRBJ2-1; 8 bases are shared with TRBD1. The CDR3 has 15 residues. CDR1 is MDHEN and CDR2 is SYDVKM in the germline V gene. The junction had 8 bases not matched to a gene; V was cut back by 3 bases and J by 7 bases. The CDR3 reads CASSFPGQGANEQFF. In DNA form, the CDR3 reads TGTGCCAGCAGTTTCCCGGGGCAGGGGGCAAATGAGCAGTTCTTC.

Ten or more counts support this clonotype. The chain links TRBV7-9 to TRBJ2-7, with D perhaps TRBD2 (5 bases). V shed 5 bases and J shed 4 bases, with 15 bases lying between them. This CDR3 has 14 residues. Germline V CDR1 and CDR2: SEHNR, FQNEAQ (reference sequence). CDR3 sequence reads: CASSHATIPYEQYF. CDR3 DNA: TGTGCCAGCAGCCATGCGACTATCCCTTACGAGCAGTACTTC.

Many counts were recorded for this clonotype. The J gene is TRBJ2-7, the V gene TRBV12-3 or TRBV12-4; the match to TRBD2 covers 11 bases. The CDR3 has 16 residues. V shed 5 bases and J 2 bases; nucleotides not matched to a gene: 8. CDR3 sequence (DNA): TGTGCCAGCAGTCAGGGACTAGCGGTCAAAACCTACGAGCAGTACTTC. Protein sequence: CASSQGLAVKTYEQYF.

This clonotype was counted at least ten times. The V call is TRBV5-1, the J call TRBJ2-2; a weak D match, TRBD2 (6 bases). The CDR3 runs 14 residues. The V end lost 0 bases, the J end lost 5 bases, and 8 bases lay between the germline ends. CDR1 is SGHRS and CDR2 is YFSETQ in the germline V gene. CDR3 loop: CASSLEAGTGELFF. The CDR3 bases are TGCGCCAGCAGCTTGGAGGCGGGAACCGGGGAGCTGTTTTTT.

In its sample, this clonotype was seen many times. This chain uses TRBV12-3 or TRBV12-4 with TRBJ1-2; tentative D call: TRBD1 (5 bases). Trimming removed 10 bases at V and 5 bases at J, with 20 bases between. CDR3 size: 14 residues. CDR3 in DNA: TGTGCCATAAACTTCGGGCAGGGAGAATATGGCTACACCTTC. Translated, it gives CAINFGQGEYGYTF.

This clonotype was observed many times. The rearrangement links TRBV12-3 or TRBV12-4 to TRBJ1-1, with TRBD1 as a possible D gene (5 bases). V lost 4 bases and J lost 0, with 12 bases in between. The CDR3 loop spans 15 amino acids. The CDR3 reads CASSSVDSMNTEAFF. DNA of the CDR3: TGTGCCAGCAGTTCCGTTGACAGCATGAACACTGAAGCTTTCTTT.

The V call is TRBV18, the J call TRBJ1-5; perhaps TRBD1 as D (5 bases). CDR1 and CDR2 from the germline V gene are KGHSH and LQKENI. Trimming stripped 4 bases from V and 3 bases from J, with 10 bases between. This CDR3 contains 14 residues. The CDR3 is CASSLGATNQPQHF. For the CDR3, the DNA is TGTGCCAGCTCACTTGGGGCGACCAATCAGCCCCAGCATTTT.

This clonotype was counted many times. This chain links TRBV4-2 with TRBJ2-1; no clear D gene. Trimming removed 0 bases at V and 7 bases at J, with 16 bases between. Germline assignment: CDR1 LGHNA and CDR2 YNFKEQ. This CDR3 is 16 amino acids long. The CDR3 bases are TGTGCCAGCAGCCAAGATTTGGGTTTCCGCAAAAATGAGCAGTTCTTC. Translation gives CASSQDLGFRKNEQFF.

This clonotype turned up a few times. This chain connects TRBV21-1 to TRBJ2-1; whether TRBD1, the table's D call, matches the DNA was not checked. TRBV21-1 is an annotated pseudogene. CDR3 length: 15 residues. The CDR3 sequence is CASPTQGAPHNEQFF. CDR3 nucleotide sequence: TGTGCCAGCCCGACCCAGGGGGCCCCCCACAATGAGCAGTTCTTC.

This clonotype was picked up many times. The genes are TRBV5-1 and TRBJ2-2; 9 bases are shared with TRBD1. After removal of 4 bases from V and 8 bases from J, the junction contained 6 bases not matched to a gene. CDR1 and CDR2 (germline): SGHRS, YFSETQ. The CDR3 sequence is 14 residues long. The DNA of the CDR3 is TGCGCCAGCAGCAGGACAGGGGATATGGGGGAGCTGTTTTTT. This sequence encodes CASSRTGDMGELFF.

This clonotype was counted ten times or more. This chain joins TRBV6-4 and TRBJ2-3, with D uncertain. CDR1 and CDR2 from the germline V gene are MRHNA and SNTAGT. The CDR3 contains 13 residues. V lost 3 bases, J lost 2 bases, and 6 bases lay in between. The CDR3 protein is CASSEQPTDTQYF. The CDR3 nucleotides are TGTGCCAGCAGTGAACAGCCCACAGATACGCAGTATTTT.

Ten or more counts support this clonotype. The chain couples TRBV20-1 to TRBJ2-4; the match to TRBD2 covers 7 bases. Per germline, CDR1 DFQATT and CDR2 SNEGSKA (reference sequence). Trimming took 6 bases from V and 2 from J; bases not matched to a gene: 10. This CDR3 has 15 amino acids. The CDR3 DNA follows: TGCAGTGCGACCGGGGGGAGGCGGCCCAAAAACATTCAGTACTTC. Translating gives CSATGGRRPKNIQYF.

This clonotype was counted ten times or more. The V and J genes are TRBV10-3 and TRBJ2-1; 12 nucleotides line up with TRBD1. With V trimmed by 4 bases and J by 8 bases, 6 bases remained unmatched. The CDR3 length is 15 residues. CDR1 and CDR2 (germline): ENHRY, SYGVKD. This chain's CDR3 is CAISAGTGGIDEQFF. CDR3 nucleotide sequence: TGTGCCATCAGTGCGGGGACAGGGGGCATCGATGAGCAGTTCTTC.